The rows below give T cell receptor beta chains drawn from one sample of a study of blood T cell repertoires in COVID-19. Only in-frame clones appear in the TCRdb table, and some are missing; sequencing was by immunoSEQ multiplex PCR. The sample holds about 220,000 clones, roughly 80% seen once. Sequencing used PBMCs or T cells enriched from blood (not recorded which). The receptors were gathered from a woman aged 40 to 55 who had been exposed to COVID-19. CDR3s include the opening cysteine and the closing phenylalanine or tryptophan. The D gene is left open where the match is weak. Size tells how often a clone was seen (once, few, many) or the class of an expanded clone, and some rows leave it out.

d_gene: NA
abundance: once
j_gene: TRBJ1-3
v_gene: TRBV30
CDR3nt: TGTGCTCGGACGGGGGGAGGACGGGGAAACACCATATATTTT
CDR3aa: CARTGGGRGNTIYF

d_gene: NA
abundance: NA
j_gene: TRBJ2-1
v_gene: TRBV9
CDR3nt: TGTGCCAGCAGCGTAGATCCTAGGGGCTACAATGAGCAGTTCTTC
CDR3aa: CASSVDPRGYNEQFF

d_gene: TRBD2
abundance: NA
j_gene: TRBJ2-5
v_gene: TRBV5-1
CDR3nt: TGCGCCAGCAGCTCTAGTCCGGGACTAGCGGGGGGGTACCAAGAGACCCAGTACTTC
CDR3aa: CASSSSPGLAGGYQETQYF

d_gene: NA
abundance: few
j_gene: TRBJ1-1
v_gene: TRBV5-4
CDR3nt: TGTGCCAGCAGCCGAATCTCTACTGGAGGCGGGCTTCGGGGGGAAGCTTTCTTT
CDR3aa: CASSRISTGGGLRGEAFF

d_gene: NA
abundance: once
j_gene: TRBJ1-2
v_gene: TRBV7-2
CDR3nt: TGTGCCAGCAGCTTTCAACAGGGTCAGGGCTACACCTTC
CDR3aa: CASSFQQGQGYTF

d_gene: NA
abundance: NA
j_gene: TRBJ1-1
v_gene: TRBV2
CDR3nt: TGTGCCAGCAGGTTCACACTGAACACTGAAGCTTTCTTT
CDR3aa: CASRFTLNTEAFF

d_gene: NA
abundance: NA
j_gene: TRBJ1-4
v_gene: TRBV19
CDR3nt: TGTGCTGCAAGGGAGGGCAAGGGTGAAAAACTGTTTTTT
CDR3aa: CAAREGKGEKLFF

d_gene: NA
abundance: NA
j_gene: TRBJ1-2
v_gene: TRBV4-1
CDR3nt: TGCGCCAGCCCTTCCCCGTTGGGCGAAGTCGACACCTTC
CDR3aa: CASPSPLGEVDTF

d_gene: NA
abundance: NA
j_gene: TRBJ2-7
v_gene: TRBV18
CDR3nt: TGTGCCAGCTCACCATTCCCCGGGTACGAGCAGTACTTC
CDR3aa: CASSPFPGYEQYF

d_gene: NA
abundance: NA
j_gene: TRBJ2-3
v_gene: TRBV7-2
CDR3nt: TGTGCCAGCAGCGGACAGTCTGTGGTCGCCACAGATACGCAGTATTTT
CDR3aa: CASSGQSVVATDTQYF

d_gene: NA
abundance: once
j_gene: TRBJ1-1
v_gene: TRBV29-1
CDR3nt: TGCAGCGTTGAAGGGGAGGGCTGGGACACTGAAGCTTTCTTT
CDR3aa: CSVEGEGWDTEAFF

d_gene: NA
abundance: NA
j_gene: TRBJ1-2
v_gene: TRBV7-6
CDR3nt: TGTGCCAGCAGCTTAGTGAATGAACAGCCCTATGGCTACACCTTC
CDR3aa: CASSLVNEQPYGYTF

d_gene: NA
abundance: NA
j_gene: TRBJ2-7
v_gene: TRBV18
CDR3nt: TGTGCCAGCTCACCAGAACAGGGACCCTACGAGCAGTACTTC
CDR3aa: CASSPEQGPYEQYF

d_gene: TRBD2
abundance: few
j_gene: TRBJ2-2
v_gene: TRBV9
CDR3nt: TGTGCCAGCAGCGTAGATCTAGCGGGGAACGGCGGGGAGCTGTTTTTT
CDR3aa: CASSVDLAGNGGELFF

d_gene: TRBD2
abundance: NA
j_gene: TRBJ2-1
v_gene: TRBV9
CDR3nt: TGTGCCAGCAGCCCCGGACTAGGGTCGTACAATGAGCAGTTCTTC
CDR3aa: CASSPGLGSYNEQFF

d_gene: TRBD2
abundance: NA
j_gene: TRBJ2-1
v_gene: TRBV5-6
CDR3nt: TGTGCCAGCAGCTTTTGGTTGGGGACTAGACATGAGCAGTTCTTC
CDR3aa: CASSFWLGTRHEQFF

d_gene: NA
abundance: NA
j_gene: TRBJ1-2
v_gene: TRBV20-1
CDR3nt: TGCAGTGCTAGTGCCGGCGGGGCGGGAGGCTACACCTTC
CDR3aa: CSASAGGAGGYTF

d_gene: NA
abundance: once
j_gene: TRBJ2-1
v_gene: TRBV30
CDR3nt: TGTGCCTGGAGTGCAAGAGATGAGCAGTTCTTC
CDR3aa: CAWSARDEQFF

d_gene: TRBD1
abundance: NA
j_gene: TRBJ2-7
v_gene: TRBV10-3
CDR3nt: TGTGCCATTGAGGGAGGGACAGGGTCCTACGAGCAGTACTTC
CDR3aa: CAIEGGTGSYEQYF

d_gene: NA
abundance: NA
j_gene: TRBJ1-5
v_gene: TRBV21-1
CDR3nt: TGTGCCAGCAGCAAAGCGTGGCCTCCAAGCAATCAGCCCCAGCATTTT
CDR3aa: CASSKAWPPSNQPQHF

d_gene: NA
abundance: NA
j_gene: TRBJ1-2
v_gene: TRBV6-5
CDR3nt: TGTGCCAGCAGCCCAGGCGGGGCCAACTATGGCTACACCTTC
CDR3aa: CASSPGGANYGYTF

d_gene: NA
abundance: NA
j_gene: TRBJ1-5
v_gene: TRBV28
CDR3nt: TGTGCCAGCAGTCCGACAGCGAAGCCCCAGCATTTT
CDR3aa: CASSPTAKPQHF

d_gene: NA
abundance: NA
j_gene: TRBJ1-1
v_gene: TRBV6-2/TRBV6-3
CDR3nt: TGTGCCAGCAGTTACTCGATTCGGCAGGGATCGACTGAAGCTTTCTTT
CDR3aa: CASSYSIRQGSTEAFF

d_gene: NA
abundance: NA
j_gene: TRBJ2-3
v_gene: TRBV6-4
CDR3nt: TGTGCCAGCAGTGAAGATGGCGGGGGCTGGAATACGCAGTATTTT
CDR3aa: CASSEDGGGWNTQYF

d_gene: NA
abundance: NA
j_gene: TRBJ2-1
v_gene: TRBV6-2/TRBV6-3
CDR3nt: TGTGCCAGCAGTTACGCCGGGACAGAGCAGTTCTTC
CDR3aa: CASSYAGTEQFF

d_gene: TRBD2
abundance: once
j_gene: TRBJ2-1
v_gene: TRBV7-8
CDR3nt: TGTGCCAGCAGCTGGGATAGCGGGGGGGCCAGGAATAAGCAGTTCTTC
CDR3aa: CASSWDSGGARNKQFF

d_gene: TRBD2
abundance: NA
j_gene: TRBJ2-1
v_gene: TRBV5-1
CDR3nt: TGCGCCAGCAGCCCTTTAGCGGGGGGGAACAATGAGCAGTTCTTC
CDR3aa: CASSPLAGGNNEQFF

d_gene: TRBD1
abundance: NA
j_gene: TRBJ2-7
v_gene: TRBV27
CDR3nt: TGTGCCAGCAGTCCAGGACAGGGCTTCACCTACGAGCAGTACTTC
CDR3aa: CASSPGQGFTYEQYF

d_gene: NA
abundance: NA
j_gene: TRBJ2-7
v_gene: TRBV6-2/TRBV6-3
CDR3nt: TGTGCCAGCAGTTACACCGGACAGACCGAGCAGTACTTC
CDR3aa: CASSYTGQTEQYF

d_gene: NA
abundance: NA
j_gene: TRBJ1-2
v_gene: TRBV11-1
CDR3nt: TGTGCCAGCAGCGCAGGATATGGCTACACCTTC
CDR3aa: CASSAGYGYTF

d_gene: NA
abundance: NA
j_gene: TRBJ1-1
v_gene: TRBV7-9
CDR3nt: TGTGCCAGCAGCCGCAGGGGAGTAGACACTGAAGCTTTCTTT
CDR3aa: CASSRRGVDTEAFF

d_gene: NA
abundance: NA
j_gene: TRBJ2-7
v_gene: TRBV2
CDR3nt: TGTGCCAGCAGTAATGGACTAGGGGGCTACGAGCAGTACTTC
CDR3aa: CASSNGLGGYEQYF

d_gene: TRBD2
abundance: NA
j_gene: TRBJ2-3
v_gene: TRBV2
CDR3nt: TGTGCCAGCAGTCGACTAGCGGGGGACCCCACAGATACGCAGTATTTT
CDR3aa: CASSRLAGDPTDTQYF

d_gene: TRBD1
abundance: NA
j_gene: TRBJ1-1
v_gene: TRBV5-6
CDR3nt: TGTGCCAGCAGCTTCGGACACAGGGGGGGTGAAGCTTTCTTT
CDR3aa: CASSFGHRGGEAFF

d_gene: TRBD2
abundance: NA
j_gene: TRBJ2-6
v_gene: TRBV27
CDR3nt: TGTGCCAGCAGTTGGGGAGCGGGGGTTGGGTCTGGGGCCAACGTCCTGACTTTC
CDR3aa: CASSWGAGVGSGANVLTF

d_gene: NA
abundance: NA
j_gene: TRBJ2-7
v_gene: TRBV6-2/TRBV6-3
CDR3nt: TGTGCCAGCAGCTTTGGACTTGACTACGAGCAGTACTTC
CDR3aa: CASSFGLDYEQYF

d_gene: TRBD1
abundance: NA
j_gene: TRBJ2-7
v_gene: TRBV4-1
CDR3nt: TGCGCCAGCAGCCAATCACAGGGGGCCCCCTACGAGCAGTACTTC
CDR3aa: CASSQSQGAPYEQYF

d_gene: NA
abundance: NA
j_gene: TRBJ1-1
v_gene: TRBV5-4
CDR3nt: TGTGCCAGCAGTCCAGCGCGCGGCACTGAAGCTTTCTTT
CDR3aa: CASSPARGTEAFF

d_gene: TRBD1
abundance: NA
j_gene: TRBJ2-7
v_gene: TRBV18
CDR3nt: TGTGCCAGCTCACCTTTTCCTGGACAGGGAAGCTACGAGCAGTACTTC
CDR3aa: CASSPFPGQGSYEQYF

d_gene: NA
abundance: once
j_gene: TRBJ1-2
v_gene: TRBV9
CDR3nt: TGTGCCAGCAGCGCCCTACGGGGGACCTACACCTTC
CDR3aa: CASSALRGTYTF

d_gene: NA
abundance: NA
j_gene: TRBJ2-3
v_gene: TRBV24-1
CDR3nt: TGTGCCACCAGTGATAGCTTGGGGCCCACAGATACGCAGTATTTT
CDR3aa: CATSDSLGPTDTQYF

d_gene: TRBD1
abundance: NA
j_gene: TRBJ1-4
v_gene: TRBV24-1
CDR3nt: TGTGCCACCAGTGATTCTGGACAGGGGGATGAAAAACTGTTTTTT
CDR3aa: CATSDSGQGDEKLFF

d_gene: TRBD1
abundance: NA
j_gene: TRBJ1-2
v_gene: TRBV30
CDR3nt: TGTGCAGAGAGTGCAGGGACAGGGATTAACTATGGCTACACCTTC
CDR3aa: CAESAGTGINYGYTF

d_gene: TRBD1
abundance: few
j_gene: TRBJ2-5
v_gene: TRBV19
CDR3nt: TGTGCCAGTAGTTTTGGGGCAGGGGGCTTTCAAGAGACCCAGTACTTC
CDR3aa: CASSFGAGGFQETQYF

d_gene: NA
abundance: NA
j_gene: TRBJ2-2
v_gene: TRBV5-6
CDR3nt: TGTGCCAGCAGCACCCCTTGGCAGGGTAGAGGAAAAGCCGGGGAGCTGTTTTTT
CDR3aa: CASSTPWQGRGKAGELFF

d_gene: TRBD1
abundance: NA
j_gene: TRBJ1-1
v_gene: TRBV6-5
CDR3nt: TGTGCCAGCAAAGACAGGGGGAACACTGAAGCTTTCTTT
CDR3aa: CASKDRGNTEAFF

d_gene: NA
abundance: NA
j_gene: TRBJ1-1
v_gene: TRBV29-1
CDR3nt: TGCAGCGTTGAGCGGGGTCTGAACACTGAAGCTTTCTTT
CDR3aa: CSVERGLNTEAFF

d_gene: NA
abundance: NA
j_gene: TRBJ1-1
v_gene: TRBV30
CDR3nt: TGTGCCTGGGGCAGGTTGACCACTGAAGCTTTCTTT
CDR3aa: CAWGRLTTEAFF

d_gene: NA
abundance: once
j_gene: TRBJ1-3
v_gene: TRBV12-3/TRBV12-4
CDR3nt: TGTGCCAGCAGTTACGGACAGGGAAACACCATATATTTT
CDR3aa: CASSYGQGNTIYF

d_gene: TRBD1
abundance: NA
j_gene: TRBJ2-7
v_gene: TRBV30
CDR3nt: TGTGCCTGGAGTGTAGAGACAGGGGGCTACGAGCAGTACTTC
CDR3aa: CAWSVETGGYEQYF

d_gene: NA
abundance: few
j_gene: TRBJ1-4
v_gene: TRBV4-2
CDR3nt: TGTGCCAGCAGCCAAGCAACAACGGGGTTAAGTGAAAAACTGTTTTTT
CDR3aa: CASSQATTGLSEKLFF

d_gene: NA
abundance: NA
j_gene: TRBJ1-2
v_gene: TRBV27
CDR3nt: TGTGCCAGCAGCCCCCGCCCGACAGGACAATCCTACCCTAACTATGGCTACACCTTC
CDR3aa: CASSPRPTGQSYPNYGYTF

d_gene: TRBD1
abundance: NA
j_gene: TRBJ1-1
v_gene: TRBV24-1
CDR3nt: TGTGCCACCAGTGACACGACAGGGAGAAGCGCTGAAGCTTTCTTT
CDR3aa: CATSDTTGRSAEAFF

d_gene: NA
abundance: NA
j_gene: TRBJ2-3
v_gene: TRBV2
CDR3nt: TGTGCCAGCAGGTGGCAGGCAGATACGCAGTATTTT
CDR3aa: CASRWQADTQYF